This record concerns one T cell receptor beta chain sequence. The method was immunoSEQ multiplex PCR; TCRdb's version includes in-frame clones alone and lacks a portion of them. The data show more than 95,000 clones, around 89% seen once. CDR3 size: 14 residues. CDR1 is SGHNT and CDR2 is YYREEE in the germline V gene (reference sequence). V shed 4 bases and J shed 9 bases, with 17 bases lying between them. These data originate in a study of blood T cell repertoires in COVID-19. The overall study: There were acute and convalescent COVID-19 samples, and they came from the United States, Italy and Spain. T cells, B-cell-depleted T cells, or PBMCs supplied cDNA or gDNA.

The V gene is TRBV5-4, the J gene TRBJ2-1; D might be TRBD2 (5 bases). The sample comprised peripheral blood. The clonotype originates from a human donor in a cohort sampled during active COVID-19. The CDR3 bases are TGTGCCAGCAGCATCCGGGAACGCGCCTTTGAGCAGTTCTTC. Amino acids: CASSIRERAFEQFF.